This note documents a single T cell receptor beta chain sequence. The sample belongs to a study of T cell changes during pregnancy in multiple sclerosis. Measured with immunoSEQ multiplex PCR; TCRdb has only the in-frame clones, and not every one. The sample lists about 32,000 clones; about 92% were seen once. This CDR3 is 14 amino acids long. V lost 3 bases to trimming and J lost 7 bases; unmatched junction nucleotides: 8. Germline V lookup: CDR1 SQVTM, CDR2 ANQGSEA. Material: CD4+ T cells from peripheral blood mononuclear cells, obtained in the second trimester of pregnancy. The rearrangement joins TRBV29-1 to TRBJ1-2; 10 nucleotides agree with TRBD1. The receptor comes from a female donor with multiple sclerosis, enrolled in a pregnancy study. This CDR3 is CSVDTGTGAGGYTF. CDR3 in DNA: TGCAGCGTTGACACCGGGACAGGGGCGGGTGGCTACACCTTC.